What follows are 8 T cell receptor beta chains derived from one specimen sequenced in a study of T cell responses to AZD1222 COVID-19 vaccine. The repertoire was sequenced with immunoSEQ multiplex PCR; TCRdb's copy has only in-frame clones and lacks some. The table has under 110,000 clones, approximately 90% seen once; the top ten hold 1% to 1.5%. Sequences were derived from peripheral blood, sampled on day 0 of AZD1222 vaccination. The receptors originated from an adult in good health.

The chain has TRBV19 and TRBJ1-5; TRBD1 aligns across 7 bases. CDR1 LNHDA and CDR2 SQIVND come from the germline V gene (reference sequence). J lost 6 bases, V lost 5 bases, and 4 bases had no gene match. The CDR3 has 13 residues. The CDR3 reads CASSQGVGQPQHF. The CDR3 region has the DNA TGTGCCAGTAGTCAGGGGGTCGGTCAGCCCCAGCATTTT.

This rearrangement joins TRBV9 to TRBJ2-7, with 7 nucleotides matching TRBD1. Germline assignment: CDR1 SGDLS and CDR2 YYNGEE. The CDR3 spans 14 residues. V gave up 4 bases and J gave up 6 bases; unmatched junction bases: 10. The CDR3 loop is CASSPRQGATEQYF. CDR3 coding DNA: TGTGCCAGCAGCCCAAGACAGGGTGCTACCGAGCAGTACTTC.

This chain uses TRBV7-2 with TRBJ2-4; 7 nucleotides line up with TRBD2. V was clipped by 1 base and J by 5 bases; unmatched bases: 5. The CDR3 contains 15 residues. From germline, CDR1 is SGHTA and CDR2 FQGNSA. CDR3 DNA sequence: TGTGCCAGCAGCTTAGTATGGGCGGGGGAAAACATTCAGTACTTC. This codes for CASSLVWAGENIQYF.

The chain carries TRBV6-5 and TRBJ1-2; a possible D gene is TRBD1 (6 bases). CDR1 is MNHEY, CDR2 SVGAGI, per germline. V was clipped by 10 bases and J by 5 bases, with 20 bases between them. The CDR3 is 14 residues long. This chain's CDR3 is CATYVPDRDYGYTF. For the CDR3, the DNA is TGTGCCACCTACGTCCCGGACAGAGATTATGGCTACACCTTC.

The J gene is TRBJ1-2, the V gene TRBV4-1, with D uncertain. Trimming stripped 0 bases from V and 5 bases from J, with 13 bases between. Germline loops: CDR1 MGHRA, CDR2 YSYEKL. The CDR3 runs to 15 residues. The CDR3 region is CASSQENHASYGYTF. The CDR3 DNA reads TGCGCCAGCAGCCAAGAAAACCATGCAAGTTATGGCTACACCTTC.

V is TRBV12-5 and J is TRBJ2-2; maybe TRBD2 (6 bases). CDR3 length: 18 amino acids. Germline V CDR1 and CDR2: LGHNT, FRNRAP. V was clipped by 0 bases and J by 3 bases, with 17 bases between them. The CDR3 reads CASGLVLGLGVYTGELFF. CDR3 coding DNA: TGTGCTAGTGGTTTGGTACTGGGACTCGGGGTCTACACCGGGGAGCTGTTTTTT.

The chain links TRBV6-1 to TRBJ1-1; the D is unclear. Trimming shortened V by 3 bases and J by 4 bases, and 9 bases separated the two germline ends. Germline CDR1 MNHNS, CDR2 SASEGT. This CDR3 is built from 13 residues. The CDR3 is CASSDHLGTEAFF. The DNA of the CDR3 is TGTGCCAGCAGTGATCATCTCGGCACTGAAGCTTTCTTT.

This sequence joins TRBV7-2 and TRBJ1-2; 10 nucleotides match TRBD1. CDR1 is SGHTA, CDR2 FQGNSA, per germline. This CDR3 spans 14 amino acids. V trimming: 6 bases; J trimming: 5 bases; junction bases outside the gene matches: 6. CDR3 loop: CASSPGTGVYGYTF. In DNA, the CDR3 is TGTGCCAGCAGTCCCGGGACAGGGGTATATGGCTACACCTTC.